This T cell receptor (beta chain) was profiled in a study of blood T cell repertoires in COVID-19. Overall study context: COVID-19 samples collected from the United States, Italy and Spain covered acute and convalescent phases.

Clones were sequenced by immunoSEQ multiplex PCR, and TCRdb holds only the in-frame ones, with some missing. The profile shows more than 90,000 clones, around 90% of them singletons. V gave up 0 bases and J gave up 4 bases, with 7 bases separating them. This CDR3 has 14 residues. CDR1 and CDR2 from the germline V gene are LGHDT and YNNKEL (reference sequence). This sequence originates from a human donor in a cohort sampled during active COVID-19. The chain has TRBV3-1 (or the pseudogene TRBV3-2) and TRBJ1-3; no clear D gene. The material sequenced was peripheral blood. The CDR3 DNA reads TGTGCCAGCAGCCAAGAGAGGTGGGGAAACACCATATATTTT. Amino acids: CASSQERWGNTIYF.